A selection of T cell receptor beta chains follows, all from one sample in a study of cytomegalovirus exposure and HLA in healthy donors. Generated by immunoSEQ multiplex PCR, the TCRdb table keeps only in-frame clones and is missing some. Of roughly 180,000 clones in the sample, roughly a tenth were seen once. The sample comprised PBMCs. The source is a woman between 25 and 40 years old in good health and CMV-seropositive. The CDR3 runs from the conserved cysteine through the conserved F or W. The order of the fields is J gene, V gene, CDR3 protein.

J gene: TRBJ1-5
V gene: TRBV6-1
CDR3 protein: CATLTGGNQPQHF

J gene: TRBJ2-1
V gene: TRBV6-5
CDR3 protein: CASTTDQSSYNEQFF

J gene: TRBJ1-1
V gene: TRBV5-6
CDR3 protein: CASSFRGQGNRNTEAFF

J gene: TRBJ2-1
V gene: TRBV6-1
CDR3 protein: CASTQDRGGYNEQFF

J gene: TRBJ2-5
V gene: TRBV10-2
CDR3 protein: CASSEQGSAQYF

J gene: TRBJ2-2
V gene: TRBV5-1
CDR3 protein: CASSPSGGRGAERELFF

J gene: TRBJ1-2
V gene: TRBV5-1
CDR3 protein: CASSLADSRYGYTF

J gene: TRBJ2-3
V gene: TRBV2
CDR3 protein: CASRGLAGVTDTQYF

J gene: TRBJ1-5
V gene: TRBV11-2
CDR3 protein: CASSPLGIEGQPQHF

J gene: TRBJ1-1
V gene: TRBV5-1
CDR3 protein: CASSFTAGGGLGEAFF

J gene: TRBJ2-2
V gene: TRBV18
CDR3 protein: CASSSGLAGAAGELFF

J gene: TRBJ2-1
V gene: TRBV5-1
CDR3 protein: CASLPYGSSYNEQFF

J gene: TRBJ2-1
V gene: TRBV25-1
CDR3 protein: CASSESPSGVNEQFF

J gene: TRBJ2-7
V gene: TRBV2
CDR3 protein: CASSETAASYEQYF

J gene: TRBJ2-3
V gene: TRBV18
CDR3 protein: CASSPGLADTQYF

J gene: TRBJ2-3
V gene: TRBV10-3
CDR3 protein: CAISGQPSTDTQYF

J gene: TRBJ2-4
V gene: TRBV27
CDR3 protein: CASRDRGLIGAQYF

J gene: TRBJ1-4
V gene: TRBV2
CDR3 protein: CASSPYEEKLFF